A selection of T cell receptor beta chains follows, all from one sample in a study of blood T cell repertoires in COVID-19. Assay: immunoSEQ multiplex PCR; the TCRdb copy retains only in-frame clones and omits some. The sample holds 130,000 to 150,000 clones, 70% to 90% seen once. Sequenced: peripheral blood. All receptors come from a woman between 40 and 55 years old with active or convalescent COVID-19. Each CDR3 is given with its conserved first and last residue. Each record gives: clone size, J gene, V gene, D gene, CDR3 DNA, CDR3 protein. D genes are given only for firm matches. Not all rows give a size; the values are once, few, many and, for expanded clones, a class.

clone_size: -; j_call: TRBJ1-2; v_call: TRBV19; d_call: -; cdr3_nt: TGTGCCAGTAGTATCGGGAATGCCCCCGGCTACACCTTC; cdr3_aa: CASSIGNAPGYTF
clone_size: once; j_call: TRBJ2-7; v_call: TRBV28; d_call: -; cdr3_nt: TGTGCCAGCTCGGTCGGGGGTCTCGAGCAGTACTTC; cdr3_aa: CASSVGGLEQYF
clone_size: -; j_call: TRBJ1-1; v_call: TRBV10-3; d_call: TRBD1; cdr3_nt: TGTGCCATCAGGGGACAGGGTGCAGACACTGAAGCTTTCTTT; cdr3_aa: CAIRGQGADTEAFF
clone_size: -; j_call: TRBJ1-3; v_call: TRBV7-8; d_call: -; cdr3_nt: TGTGCCAGCAGCTTGGGGCTAAGAGGAAACACCATATATTTT; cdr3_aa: CASSLGLRGNTIYF
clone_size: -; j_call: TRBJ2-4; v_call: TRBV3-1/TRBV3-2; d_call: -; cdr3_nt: TGTGCCAGCAGCCAAGGGGAGACAAGCCACAAAAACATTCAGTACTTC; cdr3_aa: CASSQGETSHKNIQYF
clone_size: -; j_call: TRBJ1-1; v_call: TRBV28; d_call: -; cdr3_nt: TGTGCCAGCAGTTTAAACACGGGGGGGCGGACTGAAGCTTTCTTT; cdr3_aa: CASSLNTGGRTEAFF
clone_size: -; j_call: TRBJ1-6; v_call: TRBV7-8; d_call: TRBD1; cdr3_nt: TGTGCCAGCAGCTCTTTACAGGGGGCAGATAATTCACCCCTCCACTTT; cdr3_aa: CASSSLQGADNSPLHF
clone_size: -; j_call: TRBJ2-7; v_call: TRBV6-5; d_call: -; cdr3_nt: TGTGCCAGCAGCGCAGGGGAACTAGCGACTTACGAGCAGTACTTC; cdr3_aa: CASSAGELATYEQYF
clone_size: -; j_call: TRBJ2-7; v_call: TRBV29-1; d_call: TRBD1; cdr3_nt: TGCAGCGTTGAATTACAGGGGACCGAGCAGTACTTC; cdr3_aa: CSVELQGTEQYF
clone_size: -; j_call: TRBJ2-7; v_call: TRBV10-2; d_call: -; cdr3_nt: TGCGCCAGCAGTGAGTCCGGGACACGGGACTACGAGCAGTACTTC; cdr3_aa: CASSESGTRDYEQYF
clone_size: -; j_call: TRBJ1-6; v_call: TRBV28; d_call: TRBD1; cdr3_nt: TGTGCCAGCAGTTTGGGGACAGGGGCCGGTTCACCCCTCCACTTT; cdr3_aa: CASSLGTGAGSPLHF
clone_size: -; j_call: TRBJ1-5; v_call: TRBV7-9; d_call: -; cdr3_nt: TGTGCCAGCAGCTTAACGAGGGATCAGCCCCAGCATTTT; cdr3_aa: CASSLTRDQPQHF
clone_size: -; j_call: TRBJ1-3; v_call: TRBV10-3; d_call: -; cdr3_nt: TGTGCCATCAGTGAGCGAACAGACCAACACCTCGATTTT; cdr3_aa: CAISERTDQHLDF
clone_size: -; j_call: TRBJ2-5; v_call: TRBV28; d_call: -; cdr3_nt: TGTGCCAGCAGTTCACTTCTACAGGGTGAGGTCCAGTACTTC; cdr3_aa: CASSSLLQGEVQYF
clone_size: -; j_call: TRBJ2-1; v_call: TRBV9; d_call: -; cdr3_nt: TGTGCCAGCAGCGCGCGGGGAGAGGGTGAGCAGTTCTTC; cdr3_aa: CASSARGEGEQFF
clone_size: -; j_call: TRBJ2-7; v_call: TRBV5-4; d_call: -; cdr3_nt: TGTGCCAGCAGCTTGGATCCAGGCACCTACGAGCAGTACTTC; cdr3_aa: CASSLDPGTYEQYF